The next 5 T cell receptor beta chains were all read from a single sample in a study of CD8+CD57+ T cells in acquired aplastic anemia. CDR3 and TCR beta VDJ profiling relied on genomic DNA as the template. TCRdb recomputed calls from the reads with MiXCR, one row per CDR3 protein. The sample records fewer than 150,000 distinct CDR3 sequences, roughly 50% being singletons. The sequencing sample was made of sorted CD4+, CD8+, or CD8+CD57+ T cells (not recorded which) from PBMCs. Source of these receptors: a human donor in good health, serving as a control.

This chain uses TRBV2 with TRBJ1-1; D may be TRBD1 (6 bases). This CDR3 spans 13 amino acids. V shed 8 bases and J shed 10 bases, with 20 bases lying between them. The germline CDR1 and CDR2 sequences are SNHLY and FYNNEI. The CDR3 sequence: CASVGTKFRGAFF. The CDR3 DNA sequence: TGTGCCAGCGTAGGGACGAAGTTCAGGGGAGCTTTCTTT.

This clonotype was seen ten or more times. This sequence joins TRBV20-1 and TRBJ2-1; 10 positions agree with TRBD2. The CDR3 is made up of 16 amino acids. The V segment lost 1 base and the J segment 7 bases; nucleotides outside the gene matches: 10. In germline, CDR1 is DFQATT, CDR2 SNEGSKA (reference sequence). CDR3 loop: CSARVPQRGGQNEQFF. In nucleotides, the CDR3 is TGCAGTGCTAGAGTTCCGCAGCGGGGGGGCCAAAATGAGCAGTTCTTC.

This clonotype was seen a handful of times. The chain links TRBV2 to TRBJ2-5, with D uncertain. Trimming removed 3 bases from V and 3 bases from J, with 14 bases in between. Germline CDR1 SNHLY, CDR2 FYNNEI. The CDR3 length is 15 residues. The CDR3 sequence: CASSDFGPKKETQYF. The DNA for the CDR3 is TGTGCCAGCAGTGATTTCGGACCCAAGAAAGAGACCCAGTACTTC.

This clonotype is medium-sized within its sample. The V gene is TRBV2, the J gene TRBJ1-6, with a weak D call TRBD1 (6 bases). This CDR3 is built from 13 residues. V shed 8 bases and J shed 7 bases, with 12 bases lying between them. CDR1 SNHLY and CDR2 FYNNEI come from the germline V gene. CDR3 sequence: CASGGQGNSPLHF. The CDR3 bases are TGTGCCAGCGGAGGGCAGGGGAATTCACCCCTCCACTTT. The full variable domain, rest sourced from reference TRBV2 and TRBJ1-6, is EPEVTQTPSHQVTQMGQEVILRCVPISNHLYFYWYRQILGQKVEFLVSFYNNEISEKSEIFDDQFSVERPDGSNFTLKIRSTKLEDSAMYFCASGGQGNSPLHFGNGTRLTVT.

This clonotype occurred a few times. Relative to the germline gene, one junction end is altered; a read error may explain this. The CDR3 sequence is CASSSVLF. The CDR3 bases are TGTGCCAGTAGTTCGGTTCTTTTT. V and J are TRBV19 and TRBJ1-5; D not certain. The CDR3 runs 8 residues. Germline-derived CDR1 and CDR2 are LNHDA and SQIVND (reference sequence). The whole variable domain, filled in from reference TRBV19 and TRBJ1-5, reads DGGITQSPKYLFRKEGQNVTLSCEQNLNHDAMYWYRQDPGQGLRLIYYSQIVNDFQKGDIAEGYSVSREKKESFPLTVTSAQKNPTAFYLCASSSVLFGDGTRLSIL.